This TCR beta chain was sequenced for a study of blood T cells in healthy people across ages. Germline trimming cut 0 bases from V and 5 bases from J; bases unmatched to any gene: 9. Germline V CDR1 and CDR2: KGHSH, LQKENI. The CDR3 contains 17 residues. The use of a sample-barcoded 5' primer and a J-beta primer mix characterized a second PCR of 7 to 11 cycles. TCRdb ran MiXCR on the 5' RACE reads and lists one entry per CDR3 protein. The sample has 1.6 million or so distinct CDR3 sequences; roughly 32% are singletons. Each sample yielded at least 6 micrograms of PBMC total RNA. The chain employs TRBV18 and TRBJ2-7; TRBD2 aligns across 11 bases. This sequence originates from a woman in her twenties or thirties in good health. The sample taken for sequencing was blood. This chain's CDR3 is CASSPPSLAGARHEQYF. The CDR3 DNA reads TGTGCCAGCTCACCACCGTCACTAGCGGGAGCGAGGCACGAGCAGTACTTC.